The 22 T cell receptor beta chains below all came from one sample that was sequenced in a study of T cell responses to AZD1222 COVID-19 vaccine. Assay: immunoSEQ multiplex PCR; the TCRdb copy retains only in-frame clones and omits some. The table shows 97,000 or so clones, with about four fifths occurring only once. The sample was peripheral blood, taken on day 0 of AZD1222 vaccination. These TCRs come from an adult in good health.

This chain links TRBV19 with TRBJ1-2; D is unresolved. The germline CDR1 and CDR2 sequences are LNHDA and SQIVND (reference sequence). V lost 3 bases to trimming and J lost 5 bases, with 16 bases between them. CDR3 length equals 15 residues. For the CDR3, the DNA is TGTGCCAGTAGTATGGACGCCCCGGGGTTTTATGGCTACACCTTC. Translating it yields CASSMDAPGFYGYTF.

The chain combines TRBV5-1 with TRBJ2-5, with TRBD1 matching over 9 bases. This CDR3 contains 13 residues. J lost 5 bases, V lost 5 bases, and 4 bases had no gene match. Germline CDR1 and CDR2: SGHRS and YFSETQ. The CDR3 DNA reads as TGCGCCAGCAGGGGACAGGGTCAGGAGACCCAGTACTTC. Translated, it gives CASRGQGQETQYF.

CDR3: CASRVKPGQGNTGELFF. The DNA for the CDR3 is TGTGCCAGCAGAGTTAAACCGGGACAGGGAAACACCGGGGAGCTGTTTTTT. The chain has TRBV7-9 and TRBJ2-2; TRBD1 matches 9 bases. J lost 2 bases, V lost 6 bases, and 10 bases had no gene match. The CDR3 loop spans 17 amino acids. From germline, CDR1 is SEHNR and CDR2 FQNEAQ (reference sequence).

The chain links TRBV7-2 to TRBJ1-1; D uncertain. Germline V gene lookup returns CDR1 SGHTA and CDR2 FQGNSA. V was clipped by 2 bases and J by 1 base, with 11 bases between them. This CDR3 has 15 amino acids. The CDR3 bases are TGTGCCAGCAGCTTATTTTCCACTGCGAACACTGAAGCTTTCTTT. This translates into CASSLFSTANTEAFF.

V gene TRBV28 combines with J gene TRBJ2-5, with 7 bases that match TRBD2. Per germline, CDR1 MDHEN and CDR2 SYDVKM. The CDR3 length is 15 residues. V was clipped by 9 bases and J by 4 bases; unmatched bases: 14. CDR3 DNA sequence: TGTGCCAGTACCGCGGGGCGGGAGTTTGGAGAGACCCAGTACTTC. This gives the protein CASTAGREFGETQYF.

The V and J genes are TRBV3-1 (or the pseudogene TRBV3-2) and TRBJ1-1; 7 nucleotides line up with TRBD1. Looked up from germline, CDR1 is LGHDT and CDR2 is YNNKEL (reference sequence). V was pared by 0 bases and J by 0 bases, with 4 bases of the junction left unmatched. The CDR3 has 16 residues. CDR3 DNA sequence: TGTGCCAGCAGCCAAGATTGGGGACAGCTGAACACTGAAGCTTTCTTT. The encoded protein is CASSQDWGQLNTEAFF.

On this clone itself: Other nucleotide sequences in the sample specify the same CDR3. The rearrangement links TRBV28 to TRBJ1-5; tentatively, D is TRBD1 (5 bases). The V gene's germline CDR1 is MDHEN and CDR2 SYDVKM. V gave up 4 bases and J gave up 0 bases, with 7 bases separating them. The CDR3 is made up of 14 amino acids. The CDR3: CASSSGGSNQPQHF. In DNA form, the CDR3 reads TGTGCCAGCAGTTCTGGGGGTAGCAATCAGCCCCAGCATTTT.

The chain has TRBV7-3 and TRBJ1-6; D unresolved. Between the trimmed V and J ends, which lost 4 bases and 0 bases, there was a span of 7 bases. The length of the CDR3 is 15 residues. Germline-derived CDR1 and CDR2 are SGHTA and FQGTGA. The CDR3 sequence: CASSSEGSYNSPLHF. The CDR3 DNA sequence: TGTGCCAGCAGCTCAGAGGGCTCCTATAATTCACCCCTCCACTTT.

CDR3 sequence: CATSRDLYGPATGGSEKLFF. CDR3 in DNA: TGTGCCACCAGCAGAGATTTATACGGGCCCGCGACAGGGGGCTCTGAAAAACTGTTTTTT. The rearrangement links TRBV15 to TRBJ1-4, with 10 positions matching TRBD1. This CDR3 region has 20 residues. With V trimmed by 0 bases and J by 7 bases, 17 bases remained unmatched. The germline V gene encodes CDR1 LNHNV and CDR2 YYDKDF (reference sequence).

This clone was recorded once. V usage is TRBV3-1 (or the pseudogene TRBV3-2) and J usage is TRBJ2-5; tentative D call: TRBD2 (5 bases). The CDR3 contains 13 residues. The V end lost 4 bases, the J end lost 4 bases, and 10 bases lay between the germline ends. CDR1 and CDR2 from the germline V gene are LGHDT and YNNKEL (reference sequence). The chain's CDR3 is CASSPPGTETQYF. In DNA, the CDR3 is TGTGCCAGCAGCCCTCCGGGAACAGAGACCCAGTACTTC.

The V gene is TRBV18, the J gene TRBJ1-2; D gene uncertain. Germline-derived CDR1 and CDR2 are KGHSH and LQKENI. There are 16 residues in the CDR3. V was trimmed by 0 bases and J by 4 bases, leaving 15 bases between them. The CDR3 sequence is CASSPPGGAPIYGYTF. The CDR3, as DNA: TGTGCCAGCTCACCACCGGGAGGTGCCCCAATCTATGGCTACACCTTC.

The J gene is TRBJ2-3, the V gene TRBV3-1 (or the pseudogene TRBV3-2); TRBD2 matches 7 bases. The trim removed 4 bases at V and 0 bases at J, leaving 7 bases unmatched. CDR3 length: 16 amino acids. Per the germline V gene, CDR1 is LGHDT and CDR2 is YNNKEL (reference sequence). The CDR3 loop is CASSRASGSSTDTQYF. DNA of the CDR3: TGTGCCAGCAGCCGAGCTAGCGGCAGTAGCACAGATACGCAGTATTTT.

The V and J genes are TRBV7-3 and TRBJ2-3; 13 nucleotides match TRBD2. In germline, CDR1 is SGHTA, CDR2 FQGTGA. With V trimmed by 0 bases and J by 3 bases, 3 bases remained unmatched. CDR3 length: 17 amino acids. CDR3 nucleotides: TGTGCCAGCAGCTTAACTGGGACTAGCGGGATGACAGATACGCAGTATTTT. Translating gives CASSLTGTSGMTDTQYF. The entire variable domain, with the rest obtained from reference TRBV7-3 and TRBJ2-3, is as follows: GAGVSQTPSNKVTEKGKYVELRCDPISGHTALYWYRQSLGQGPEFLIYFQGTGAADDSGLPNDRFFAVRPEGSVSTLKIQRTERGDSAVYLCASSLTGTSGMTDTQYFGPGTRLTVL.

The DNA of the CDR3 is TGTGCCAGCAGCCTAAGGGACTTCTCTGGAAACACCATATATTTT. The encoded protein is CASSLRDFSGNTIYF. The chain is built from TRBV5-6 and TRBJ1-3; weak D call: TRBD1 (5 bases). Trimming removed 4 bases at V and 0 bases at J, with 11 bases between. In germline, CDR1 is SGHDT, CDR2 YYEEEE. The CDR3 covers 15 residues.

This chain uses TRBV30 with TRBJ1-1, with 9 bases fitting TRBD1. The CDR3 consists of 13 residues. Germline values: CDR1 GTSNPN, CDR2 SVGIG (reference sequence). Unmatched junction bases numbered 7, after V lost 7 bases and J lost 4 bases. CDR3 nucleotide sequence: TGTGCCTTCAACAGGGGGCTAGTCACTGAAGCTTTCTTT. Its translation: CAFNRGLVTEAFF.

The chain combines TRBV6-2 or TRBV6-3 with TRBJ1-5; 7 nucleotides line up with TRBD1. The V gene end was trimmed by 4 bases and the J gene end by 3 bases; junction bases not matched to a gene: 9. CDR3 length: 16 residues. The germline V gene has CDR1 MNHEY and CDR2 SVGEGT. For the CDR3, the DNA is TGTGCCAGCAGTTGGCGATCAGGGACAGTCAATCAGCCCCAGCATTTT. Encoded protein: CASSWRSGTVNQPQHF.

The gene calls are TRBV9 and TRBJ1-3, with a possible D match to TRBD1 (5 bases). Germline CDR1 is SGDLS and CDR2 is YYNGEE. Between the trimmed V and J ends, which lost 2 bases and 1 base, there was a span of 10 bases. The CDR3 is 15 amino acids. The chain's CDR3 is CASSVTADSGNTIYF. CDR3 in DNA: TGTGCCAGCAGCGTGACAGCCGATTCTGGAAACACCATATATTTT.

V is TRBV24-1 and J is TRBJ1-2, with D perhaps matching TRBD1 (5 bases). The V end lost 4 bases, the J end lost 4 bases, and 9 bases lay between the germline ends. From germline, CDR1 is KGHDR and CDR2 SFDVKD. This CDR3 comprises 13 residues. The CDR3 reads CATSDATVYGYTF. The DNA for the CDR3 is TGTGCCACCAGTGACGCGACAGTCTATGGCTACACCTTC.

This sequence joins TRBV7-3 and TRBJ2-1; the D is unclear. This CDR3 contains 12 residues. Germline V gene sequence: CDR1 SGHTA, CDR2 FQGTGA. Trimming stripped 5 bases from V and 15 bases from J, with 17 bases between. The CDR3 loop is CASSPDPGSLFF. The CDR3 DNA sequence: TGTGCCAGCAGCCCTGACCCGGGCTCATTGTTCTTC.

The J gene is TRBJ2-7, the V gene TRBV18, with TRBD2 identical over 12 bases. The V and J ends lost 4 bases and 0 bases, in that order; junction bases with no gene match: 16. This CDR3 region has 20 residues. Germline-derived CDR1 and CDR2 are KGHSH and LQKENI. DNA for the CDR3: TGTGCCAGCTCACGTGGACTAGCGGGGATAGCTAGGGTCAGCTCCTACGAGCAGTACTTC. Translated: CASSRGLAGIARVSSYEQYF.

The chain links TRBV5-1 to TRBJ1-1; TRBD1 matches at 7 bases. This CDR3 comprises 16 residues. Trimming at V came to 4 bases and at J to 0 bases, leaving 9 bases not matched to a gene. Germline V gene data show CDR1 as SGHRS and CDR2 as YFSETQ. The CDR3 sequence: CASSAGQSLMNTEAFF. Written as DNA, the CDR3 is TGCGCCAGCAGCGCGGGACAGTCCCTAATGAACACTGAAGCTTTCTTT.

The chain is built from TRBV19 and TRBJ1-1; D gene uncertain. This CDR3 spans 13 amino acids. Germline V CDR1 and CDR2: LNHDA, SQIVND (reference sequence). V lost 8 bases and J 0 bases, leaving 10 bases between the germline ends. The CDR3 region is CASAPYLNTEAFF. The CDR3, as DNA: TGTGCCAGTGCTCCCTATTTGAACACTGAAGCTTTCTTT.